The 2 T cell receptor beta chains given below trace back to one sample, sequenced in a study of T cells after yellow fever vaccination. TCRdb re-called the 5' RACE reads with MiXCR, one entry per CDR3 protein. The sample includes around 310,000 distinct CDR3 sequences, approximately 3.9% seen only once; the top ten take roughly 26%. The specimen was PBMCs, collected 5 days after the yellow fever booster vaccination. Receptors originate from a man aged 18 to 30 who received the YFV17D yellow fever vaccine.

This clonotype was picked up many times. The chain employs TRBV10-3 and TRBJ2-3, with 8 bases fitting TRBD1. With V trimmed by 2 bases and J by 2 bases, 6 bases remained unmatched. Germline CDR1 reads ENHRY; CDR2 reads SYGVKD. This CDR3 region has 16 residues. The CDR3 region is CAISEGRGLITDTQYF. The CDR3 nucleotides are TGTGCCATCAGTGAGGGCAGGGGGCTGATCACAGATACGCAGTATTTT.

This clonotype showed up just a few times. The chain recombines TRBV4-1 with TRBJ2-5; 11 bases line up with TRBD2. This CDR3 spans 17 amino acids. Germline V gene sequence: CDR1 MGHRA, CDR2 YSYEKL. With V trimmed by 1 base and J by 0 bases, 4 bases remained unmatched. The CDR3 coding sequence is TGCGCCAGCAGCCAAGTGCTAGCGGGGGGTTACCAAGAGACCCAGTACTTC. Its protein is CASSQVLAGGYQETQYF.